Listed here are 26 T cell receptor beta chains from one sample, sequenced in a study of blood T cell repertoires in COVID-19. Data came from immunoSEQ multiplex PCR; TCRdb stores just in-frame clones and leaves some out. The table lists tens of thousands of clones, approximately 90% of them singletons. The sequenced sample was peripheral blood. The receptors stem from a woman aged 70 to 79 with active COVID-19.

This chain joins TRBV7-3 and TRBJ2-5; a weak D match, TRBD1 (8 bases). Germline V gives CDR1 SGHTA, CDR2 FQGTGA. CDR3 length: 16 residues. Trimming took 4 bases from V and 5 from J, leaving 20 bases between them. CDR3 region: CASSSTGGRASETQYF. For the CDR3, the DNA is TGTGCCAGCAGCTCCACAGGGGGGAGGGCCTCCGAGACCCAGTACTTC.

The chain has TRBV5-4 and TRBJ2-7; 7 bases agree with TRBD2. This CDR3 region has 17 residues. The V segment lost 2 bases and the J segment 2 bases; nucleotides outside the gene matches: 13. Germline-derived CDR1 and CDR2 are SGHNT and YYREEE (reference sequence). The CDR3 loop reads CASSLGAIPGTTYEQYF. The CDR3 DNA is TGTGCCAGCAGCTTAGGGGCGATACCCGGGACTACCTACGAGCAGTACTTC.

The chain employs TRBV5-1 and TRBJ2-3, with TRBD2 matching over 10 bases. CDR3 length equals 16 residues. Germline V gene sequence: CDR1 SGHRS, CDR2 YFSETQ. V was pared by 7 bases and J by 0 bases, with 8 bases of the junction left unmatched. The CDR3 DNA sequence: TGCGCCAGCCAACCGGGACTAGCGATTAGCACAGATACGCAGTATTTT. It translates to CASQPGLAISTDTQYF.

The chain joins TRBV4-1 to TRBJ2-7; D is possibly TRBD1 (8 bases). Germline V gene data show CDR1 as MGHRA and CDR2 as YSYEKL. The CDR3 has 13 amino acids. The V end was cut by 3 bases, the J end by 7 bases, with 13 bases between. CDR3 amino acids: CASSQDREGEQYF. The CDR3 bases are TGCGCCAGCAGCCAGGACAGGGAGGGGGAGCAGTACTTC.

This chain joins TRBV5-6 and TRBJ2-1; possibly TRBD1 for D (6 bases). CDR3 length: 14 amino acids. V gave up 2 bases and J gave up 7 bases, with 13 bases separating them. Germline V gives CDR1 SGHDT, CDR2 YYEEEE. The CDR3: CASSFKQGRNEQFF. CDR3 coding DNA: TGTGCCAGCAGCTTTAAACAGGGACGGAATGAGCAGTTCTTC. The variable domain in full, completed from reference TRBV5-6 and TRBJ2-1, reads DAGVTQSPTHLIKTRGQQVTLRCSPKSGHDTVSWYQQALGQGPQFIFQYYEEEERQRGNFPDRFSGHQFPNYSSELNVNALLLGDSALYLCASSFKQGRNEQFFGPGTRLTVL.

CDR3 in DNA: TGTGCCAGCAGCCAAGTAGAGCCGGGACTAGCGGGAGGGGAGCAGTTCTTC. As protein: CASSQVEPGLAGGEQFF. The chain links TRBV3-1 (or the pseudogene TRBV3-2) to TRBJ2-1; 16 positions agree with TRBD2. This CDR3 has 17 amino acids. The trim removed 1 base at V and 10 bases at J, leaving 7 bases unmatched. Germline-derived CDR1 and CDR2 are LGHDT and YNNKEL (reference sequence).

CDR3 in DNA: TGTGCCAGCAGACCCAGGGTTCACACTGAAGCTTTCTTT. Protein sequence: CASRPRVHTEAFF. The rearrangement joins TRBV12-3 or TRBV12-4 to TRBJ1-1; D perhaps matches TRBD1 (5 bases). V was cut by 6 bases and J by 3 bases, with 11 bases left in between. The CDR3 is 13 amino acids.

V gene TRBV5-1 combines with J gene TRBJ2-1; tentative D call: TRBD2 (6 bases). The CDR3 runs to 15 residues. Trimming took off 2 bases at V and 0 bases at J, with 9 bases between the two ends. Per germline, CDR1 SGHRS and CDR2 YFSETQ. The CDR3 DNA is TGCGCCAGCAGCTTAATAGCGGTCTCCTACAATGAGCAGTTCTTC. It yields the protein CASSLIAVSYNEQFF.

The gene calls are TRBV11-2 and TRBJ2-7; 7 bases are a match to TRBD1. Per the germline V gene, CDR1 is SGHAT and CDR2 is FQNNGV. This CDR3 is built from 14 residues. The J segment lost 3 bases and the V segment lost 5 bases, leaving 7 bases of the junction unmatched. The CDR3 DNA is TGTGCCAGCAGCGGCCGGGGACAGATCTACGAGCAGTACTTC. This gives the protein CASSGRGQIYEQYF. Full variable domain (remainder filled in from reference TRBV11-2 and TRBJ2-7): EAGVAQSPRYKIIEKRQSVAFWCNPISGHATLYWYQQILGQGPKLLIQFQNNGVVDDSQLPKDRFSAERLKGVDSTLKIQPAKLEDSAVYLCASSGRGQIYEQYFGPGTRLTVT.

The gene calls are TRBV2 and TRBJ2-7; 8 bases are a match to TRBD1. This CDR3 comprises 14 residues. The junction had 7 bases not matched to a gene; V was cut back by 8 bases and J by 1 base. Per germline, CDR1 SNHLY and CDR2 FYNNEI. The CDR3 sequence is CASSRQGTSYEQYF. The CDR3 nucleotides read TGTGCCAGCTCGAGACAGGGGACATCCTACGAGCAGTACTTC.

This clone occurred a few times. The chain couples TRBV4-2 to TRBJ1-2, with TRBD1 matching over 10 bases. This CDR3 spans 16 amino acids. Germline V lookup: CDR1 LGHNA, CDR2 YNFKEQ. J lost 2 bases, V lost 1 base, and 4 bases had no gene match. CDR3 protein: CASSQGQGQGNYGYTF. CDR3 bases: TGTGCCAGCAGCCAAGGGCAGGGACAGGGGAACTATGGCTACACCTTC.

This clone has a single count. CDR3 nucleotide sequence: TGTGCCAGCAAACCGGGACAGGACGTAGGGGGAAACATTCAGTACTTC. This gives the protein CASKPGQDVGGNIQYF. The chain carries TRBV28 and TRBJ2-4, with 8 bases lining up with TRBD1. This CDR3 region has 16 residues. Trimming at V came to 7 bases and at J to 6 bases, leaving 14 bases not matched to a gene. The V gene's germline CDR1 is MDHEN and CDR2 SYDVKM.

The rearrangement joins TRBV6-1 to TRBJ1-3; TRBD1 might be the D (5 bases). The CDR3 loop spans 15 amino acids. The germline V gene encodes CDR1 MNHNS and CDR2 SASEGT. V lost 0 bases and J lost 6, with 12 bases in between. In nucleotides, the CDR3 is TGTGCCAGCAGTGAAGCACCAGGGTTTCAAAACACCATATATTTT. It specifies CASSEAPGFQNTIYF.

This clone was counted a single time. CDR3 sequence (DNA): TGTGCCAGCAGCTTATCGGCCGGGGCTGGGGCCAACGTCCTGACTTTC. It specifies CASSLSAGAGANVLTF. The J gene is TRBJ2-6, the V gene TRBV7-3, with D possibly being TRBD2 (5 bases). The CDR3 consists of 16 residues. Germline V gene lookup returns CDR1 SGHTA and CDR2 FQGTGA. With 2 bases removed from V and 2 bases from J, the gap between germline ends came to 10 bases.

The chain carries TRBV12-5 and TRBJ2-1, with 8 nucleotides matching TRBD1. The CDR3 consists of 14 residues. Germline V lookup: CDR1 LGHNT, CDR2 FRNRAP. V gave up 5 bases and J gave up 8 bases; unmatched junction bases: 8. CDR3 sequence reads: CASGTGQVGDEQFF. The CDR3 DNA is TGTGCTAGTGGTACGGGACAGGTGGGTGATGAGCAGTTCTTC.

This clone was recorded once. V is TRBV28 and J is TRBJ2-1, with D possibly TRBD2 on 6 matching bases. Germline values: CDR1 MDHEN, CDR2 SYDVKM. The V gene lost 7 bases and the J gene lost 5 bases, with 15 bases spanning the gap. There are 14 residues in the CDR3. CDR3 sequence: CASIEAGLNNEQFF. In DNA, the CDR3 is TGTGCCAGCATCGAAGCGGGCCTCAACAATGAGCAGTTCTTC.

V gene TRBV5-1 combines with J gene TRBJ2-2; 8 bases line up with TRBD1. This CDR3 region has 16 residues. Germline CDR1 SGHRS, CDR2 YFSETQ. V gave up 0 bases and J gave up 4 bases; unmatched junction bases: 5. The CDR3 nucleotides read TGCGCCAGCAGCTTGGGGCAGGGGGCGGCCACCGGGGAGCTGTTTTTT. Translation: CASSLGQGAATGELFF. The full variable domain, with the rest looked up from reference TRBV5-1 and TRBJ2-2, is KAGVTQTPRYLIKTRGQQVTLSCSPISGHRSVSWYQQTPGQGLQFLFEYFSETQRNKGNFPGRFSGRQFSNSRSEMNVSTLELGDSALYLCASSLGQGAATGELFFGEGSRLTVL.

V gene TRBV19 combines with J gene TRBJ1-2; 11 bases fit TRBD1. Per the germline V gene, CDR1 is LNHDA and CDR2 is SQIVND (reference sequence). This CDR3 comprises 14 residues. Trimming at V came to 5 bases and at J to 8 bases, leaving 7 bases not matched to a gene. The CDR3 DNA sequence: TGTGCCAGTAGTCCGGACAGGGGGCCAGTAGGCTACACCTTC. It specifies CASSPDRGPVGYTF.

J is TRBJ2-1 and V is TRBV19; D is perhaps TRBD2 (6 bases). Germline-derived CDR1 and CDR2 are LNHDA and SQIVND (reference sequence). This CDR3 comprises 16 residues. Trimming pared 7 bases from V and 4 bases from J, leaving 20 bases between. For the CDR3, the DNA is TGTGCCAGTAAGAGGGAGGTGGCCCTTCCTTACAATGAGCAGTTCTTC. Protein sequence: CASKREVALPYNEQFF.

The chain carries TRBV7-3 and TRBJ2-2; a weak D match, TRBD2 (5 bases). The CDR3 is made up of 16 amino acids. Germline values: CDR1 SGHTA, CDR2 FQGTGA. V dropped 5 bases and J dropped 0 bases, with 13 bases sitting between them. The DNA for the CDR3 is TGTGCCAGCAGCCGCACGGGGAGTCCGAACACCGGGGAGCTGTTTTTT. Protein product: CASSRTGSPNTGELFF.

J is TRBJ2-3 and V is TRBV10-1; D perhaps matches TRBD1 (5 bases). V lost 5 bases and J lost 1, with 10 bases in between. Germline-derived CDR1 and CDR2 are WNHNN and SYGVQD (reference sequence). The CDR3 has 14 amino acids. This CDR3 is CASSPQGGTDTQYF. The CDR3 DNA reads as TGCGCCAGCAGTCCCCAAGGGGGCACAGATACGCAGTATTTT.

The CDR3 spells CASSLFRGARGNTIYF. The CDR3 DNA reads as TGCGCCAGCAGCCTATTCAGGGGAGCAAGAGGAAACACCATATATTTT. This rearrangement joins TRBV4-1 to TRBJ1-3; D is perhaps TRBD1 (6 bases). The CDR3 sequence is 16 residues long. V was pared by 4 bases and J by 4 bases, with 17 bases between. Germline CDR1 is MGHRA and CDR2 is YSYEKL.

The rearrangement joins TRBV5-5 to TRBJ1-1, with D maybe TRBD1 (5 bases). Germline V gene sequence: CDR1 SGHKS, CDR2 YYEKEE (reference sequence). The CDR3 length is 16 residues. V was clipped by 3 bases and J by 2 bases, with 17 bases between them. The CDR3 DNA reads TGTGCCAGCAGCTCGAGGCGGGGGGAAATTAACACTGAAGCTTTCTTT. Translating it yields CASSSRRGEINTEAFF.

The chain carries TRBV28 and TRBJ2-5; tentatively, D is TRBD1 (7 bases). V gave up 7 bases and J gave up 7 bases, with 22 bases separating them. This CDR3 has 15 residues. Germline V gives CDR1 MDHEN, CDR2 SYDVKM. CDR3 coding DNA: TGTGCCAGCACCCTCGGGACAGCAGTCGGGGGGACCCAGTACTTC. Amino acids: CASTLGTAVGGTQYF.

The rearrangement links TRBV11-2 to TRBJ2-7, with 7 bases aligning to TRBD2. The CDR3 totals 15 residues. Germline V gene sequence: CDR1 SGHAT, CDR2 FQNNGV. The ends lost 5 bases at V and 4 bases at J; junction bases unmatched: 11. CDR3 bases: TGTGCCAGCAGCGCAACCGGGACTACCCCTTACGAGCAGTACTTC. It codes for CASSATGTTPYEQYF.

This chain uses TRBV6-5 with TRBJ2-1, with 11 bases that match TRBD2. With V trimmed by 6 bases and J by 4 bases, 2 bases remained unmatched. The CDR3 has 14 amino acids. The germline V gene has CDR1 MNHEY and CDR2 SVGAGI. The DNA of the CDR3 is TGTGCCAGCAGAACTAGCGGGAGATACAATGAGCAGTTCTTC. Protein: CASRTSGRYNEQFF.